The 21 T cell receptor beta chains below come from one sample, sequenced in a study of blood T cell repertoires in COVID-19. Assay used: immunoSEQ multiplex PCR; TCRdb lists only in-frame clones, some missing. The table has 150,000 to 200,000 clones, approximately 85% seen once. Sample: peripheral blood. These receptors all come from a human donor with active or convalescent COVID-19. The donor label of this sample is uncertain.

The J gene is TRBJ2-1, the V gene TRBV7-3, with TRBD1 matching over 8 bases. CDR3 size: 17 residues. The V and J ends lost 3 bases and 4 bases, in that order; junction bases with no gene match: 11. Germline values: CDR1 SGHTA, CDR2 FQGTGA. The CDR3 region has the DNA TGTGCCAGCAGCTTTTACAGGACAGGGAAACGTTACAATGAGCAGTTCTTC. Amino acid sequence: CASSFYRTGKRYNEQFF.

The chain is built from TRBV7-2 and TRBJ1-5; the D is unclear. The V gene's germline CDR1 is SGHTA and CDR2 FQGNSA. The CDR3 runs 14 residues. V was cut by 4 bases and J by 3 bases, with 10 bases left in between. The CDR3 region is CASSSTGINQPQHF. DNA for the CDR3: TGTGCCAGCAGCTCGACCGGGATCAATCAGCCCCAGCATTTT.

V and J are TRBV30 and TRBJ1-1; 9 positions match TRBD1. There are 14 residues in the CDR3. V trimming: 7 bases; J trimming: 4 bases; junction bases outside the gene matches: 10. Germline loops: CDR1 GTSNPN, CDR2 SVGIG (reference sequence). CDR3 DNA: TGTGCCTTTAGGACAGGGGTGTATAGCACTGAAGCTTTCTTT. The encoded protein is CAFRTGVYSTEAFF.

The chain combines TRBV11-2 with TRBJ1-1, with 9 bases matching TRBD1. V was clipped by 1 base and J by 11 bases; unmatched bases: 8. The germline V gene has CDR1 SGHAT and CDR2 FQNNGV. The length of the CDR3 is 14 residues. DNA of the CDR3: TGTGCCAGCAGCTTAGGGGTGGGGACAGGGTCGGCTTTCTTT. It specifies CASSLGVGTGSAFF.

The chain carries TRBV6-6 and TRBJ2-7; no reliable D call. There are 12 residues in the CDR3. With 6 bases removed from V and 0 bases from J, the gap between germline ends came to 6 bases. From germline, CDR1 is MNHNY and CDR2 SVGAGI (reference sequence). The DNA for the CDR3 is TGTGCCAGCAGCGAGAGCTCCTACGAGCAGTACTTC. It translates to CASSESSYEQYF.

This CDR3 is CASSLHQTGNTEAFF. The CDR3 DNA reads TGTGCCAGCAGCTTACACCAGACAGGGAACACTGAAGCTTTCTTT. The chain couples TRBV5-4 to TRBJ1-1; D might be TRBD1 (6 bases). The CDR3 loop spans 15 amino acids. CDR1 is SGHNT, CDR2 YYREEE, per germline (reference sequence). V was shortened by 2 bases and J by 1 base, with 12 bases between the two germline ends.

This chain connects TRBV6-5 to TRBJ2-5, with D perhaps matching TRBD1 (5 bases). In germline, CDR1 is MNHEY, CDR2 SVGAGI. The V end lost 10 bases, the J end lost 5 bases, and 17 bases lay between the germline ends. This CDR3 spans 13 amino acids. CDR3 protein: CAKSPGQGETQYF. Written as DNA, the CDR3 is TGTGCCAAATCGCCCGGGCAGGGTGAGACCCAGTACTTC.

This chain uses TRBV11-2 with TRBJ1-2, with 11 bases lining up with TRBD1. Trimming took 9 bases from V and 5 from J; bases not matched to a gene: 5. The CDR3 is made up of 13 amino acids. Germline V gene sequence: CDR1 SGHAT, CDR2 FQNNGV. The CDR3 loop is CASRTGGAYGYTF. The CDR3 DNA sequence: TGTGCCAGTAGGACAGGGGGCGCTTATGGCTACACCTTC.

This chain connects TRBV14 to TRBJ2-7; 7 bases fit TRBD2. CDR1 SGHDN and CDR2 FVKESK come from the germline V gene. V shed 4 bases, J shed 6 bases, and the junction held 6 bases outside the gene matches. CDR3 size: 13 residues. In DNA form, the CDR3 reads TGTGCCAGCAGCCTCTTGGGCGGGAGCGAGCAGTACTTC. Its protein product is CASSLLGGSEQYF. Full variable domain (remainder filled in from reference TRBV14 and TRBJ2-7): EAGVTQFPSHSVIEKGQTVTLRCDPISGHDNLYWYRRVMGKEIKFLLHFVKESKQDESGMPNNRFLAERTGGTYSTLKVQPAELEDSGVYFCASSLLGGSEQYFGPGTRLTVT.

The chain couples TRBV12-3 or TRBV12-4 to TRBJ1-2, with D tentatively TRBD1 (5 bases). This CDR3 is built from 13 residues. V was pared by 3 bases and J by 8 bases, with 13 bases between. The CDR3 here is CASSFQGYGGYTF. The CDR3 nucleotides are TGTGCCAGCAGTTTCCAGGGTTACGGGGGCTACACCTTC.

This sequence joins TRBV19 and TRBJ2-3; D gene unclear. The CDR3 extends over 13 amino acids. Per the germline V gene, CDR1 is LNHDA and CDR2 is SQIVND (reference sequence). Trimming removed 3 bases at V and 6 bases at J, with 10 bases between. The CDR3 region has the DNA TGTGCCAGTAGTATCTGGGCTGCCGATACGCAGTATTTT. Translation: CASSIWAADTQYF. Full variable domain (missing parts from reference TRBV19 and TRBJ2-3): DGGITQSPKYLFRKEGQNVTLSCEQNLNHDAMYWYRQDPGQGLRLIYYSQIVNDFQKGDIAEGYSVSREKKESFPLTVTSAQKNPTAFYLCASSIWAADTQYFGPGTRLTVL.

V and J are TRBV6-5 and TRBJ2-2; D is possibly TRBD1 (5 bases). The CDR3 sequence is 15 residues long. Trimming left V 0 bases short and J 7 bases short, with 12 bases between. CDR1 is MNHEY, CDR2 SVGAGI, per germline. The CDR3 DNA reads TGTGCCAGCAGTTACTCGGCAGGGATAGGCGGGGAGCTGTTTTTT. Encoded protein: CASSYSAGIGGELFF.

The chain is built from TRBV2 and TRBJ1-6, with 7 bases identical to TRBD1. V lost 7 bases, J lost 6 bases, and 6 bases stayed unmatched. CDR1 and CDR2 from the germline V gene are SNHLY and FYNNEI. This CDR3 is built from 14 residues. CDR3 nucleotide sequence: TGTGCCAGCATAGGGGGACAGAGTAATTCACCCCTCCACTTT. Protein sequence: CASIGGQSNSPLHF.

The chain recombines TRBV18 with TRBJ2-1; 7 nucleotides line up with TRBD2. This CDR3 region has 14 residues. V shed 3 bases and J 4 bases; nucleotides not matched to a gene: 3. Germline V gives CDR1 KGHSH, CDR2 LQKENI. The CDR3 region is CASSPRTRYNEQFF. The DNA for the CDR3 is TGTGCCAGCTCACCTCGGACTAGGTACAATGAGCAGTTCTTC.

V gene TRBV13 combines with J gene TRBJ2-3; TRBD2 aligns across 9 bases. The trim removed 2 bases at V and 4 bases at J, leaving 7 bases unmatched. Germline V gene lookup returns CDR1 PRHDT and CDR2 FYEKMQ (reference sequence). The CDR3 runs to 16 residues. The CDR3 spells CASSLYAGGGADTQYF. In nucleotides, the CDR3 is TGTGCCAGCAGCTTATACGCGGGAGGGGGGGCAGATACGCAGTATTTT.

V usage is TRBV5-4 and J usage is TRBJ2-5; weak D call: TRBD1 (5 bases). CDR3 length equals 14 residues. Per germline, CDR1 SGHNT and CDR2 YYREEE (reference sequence). Trimming stripped 0 bases from V and 5 bases from J, with 11 bases between. Written as DNA, the CDR3 is TGTGCCAGCAGCTTGGAAAGGGGCCGGGAGACCCAGTACTTC. Translation gives CASSLERGRETQYF.

This chain joins TRBV9 and TRBJ2-7; TRBD2 agrees at 11 bases. The CDR3 spans 16 residues. Looked up from germline, CDR1 is SGDLS and CDR2 is YYNGEE. Losses at the gene ends were 0 bases for V and 3 bases for J; bases not matched to a gene: 5. As DNA, the CDR3 is TGTGCCAGCAGCGTAGGGCTAGCGGGGGGCCACTACGAGCAGTACTTC. This encodes CASSVGLAGGHYEQYF.

The rearrangement uses TRBV9 and TRBJ2-2, with 10 positions matching TRBD2. Trimming took 5 bases from V and 2 from J; bases not matched to a gene: 12. The CDR3 has 18 residues. Germline-derived CDR1 and CDR2 are SGDLS and YYNGEE. The CDR3 sequence is CASSLPLLAGLNTGELFF. The CDR3 region has the DNA TGTGCCAGCAGTCTACCACTACTAGCGGGACTAAACACCGGGGAGCTGTTTTTT.

About this clone: The same CDR3 can be traced to other DNA sequences in this sample. V gene TRBV18 combines with J gene TRBJ1-3; no clear D gene. Germline values: CDR1 KGHSH, CDR2 LQKENI. The CDR3 sequence is 14 residues long. The V end was cut by 2 bases, the J end by 2 bases, with 7 bases between. This CDR3 is CASSPGTAGNTIYF. As DNA, the CDR3 is TGTGCCAGCTCACCAGGCACAGCTGGAAACACCATATATTTT. Based on the CDR3 plus reference TRBV18 and TRBJ1-3, the full variable domain is NAGVMQNPRHLVRRRGQEARLRCSPMKGHSHVYWYRQLPEEGLKFMVYLQKENIIDESGMPKERFSAEFPKEGPSILRIQQVVRGDSAAYFCASSPGTAGNTIYFGEGSWLTVV.

This chain uses TRBV18 with TRBJ2-3; 7 bases match TRBD2. Germline V gives CDR1 KGHSH, CDR2 LQKENI. CDR3 length equals 19 residues. V shed 3 bases and J 2 bases; nucleotides not matched to a gene: 17. The CDR3 DNA reads as TGTGCCAGCTCACCCGACTCGGGCCGCGGGAGCTCTCCCACAGATACGCAGTATTTT. Amino acid sequence: CASSPDSGRGSSPTDTQYF.

The rearrangement joins TRBV4-1 to TRBJ2-4, with D possibly TRBD1 on 6 matching bases. Trimming removed 4 bases at V and 4 bases at J, with 14 bases between. The CDR3 consists of 15 residues. Germline V CDR1 and CDR2: MGHRA, YSYEKL. This CDR3 is CASSLLGQRKNIQYF. The DNA for the CDR3 is TGCGCCAGCAGCCTTTTAGGACAGAGGAAAAACATTCAGTACTTC.